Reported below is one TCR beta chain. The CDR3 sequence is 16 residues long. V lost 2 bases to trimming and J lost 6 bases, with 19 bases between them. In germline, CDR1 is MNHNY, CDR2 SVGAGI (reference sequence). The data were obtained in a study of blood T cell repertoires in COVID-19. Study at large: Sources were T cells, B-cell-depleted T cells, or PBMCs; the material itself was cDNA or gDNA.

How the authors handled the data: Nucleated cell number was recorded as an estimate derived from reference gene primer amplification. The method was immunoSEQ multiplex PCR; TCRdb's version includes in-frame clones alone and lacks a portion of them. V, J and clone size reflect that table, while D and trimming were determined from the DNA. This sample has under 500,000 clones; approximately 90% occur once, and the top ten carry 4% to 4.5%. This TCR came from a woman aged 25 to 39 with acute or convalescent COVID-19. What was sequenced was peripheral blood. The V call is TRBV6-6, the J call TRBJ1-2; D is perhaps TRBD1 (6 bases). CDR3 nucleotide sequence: TGTGCCAGCAGTTACAGGTCGGGGGGCGCGGGGGATGGCTACACCTTC. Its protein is CASSYRSGGAGDGYTF.